The 20 T cell receptor beta chains reported below all come from one sample, sequenced in a study of early T cells in non-severe SARS-CoV-2 infection. MiXCR, run by TCRdb on the 5' RACE reads, gives a single entry per CDR3 protein. Among more than 80,000 distinct CDR3 sequences, about 15% were seen once, and the ten largest hold about 6.7%. The sample comprised whole blood. The receptor set was obtained from an adult who was a healthcare worker with PCR-confirmed SARS-CoV-2 infection or an uninfected control (not recorded which).

This clonotype turned up a few times. The chain recombines TRBV29-1 with TRBJ2-3; tentatively, D is TRBD2 (6 bases). Trimming cost V 8 bases and J 2 bases, with 11 bases left between them. From germline, CDR1 is SQVTM and CDR2 ANQGSEA. The CDR3 has 12 amino acids. CDR3 DNA: TGCAGCTTAGCGGAGTACACAGATACGCAGTATTTT. The encoded protein is CSLAEYTDTQYF.

In its sample, this clonotype was seen a few times. The chain joins TRBV20-1 to TRBJ2-1, with D maybe TRBD2 (6 bases). The V and J ends lost 5 bases and 3 bases respectively, with 17 bases between them. Germline CDR1 is DFQATT and CDR2 is SNEGSKA (reference sequence). This CDR3 is built from 15 residues. This chain's CDR3 is CSAGGKAGSYNEQFF. DNA for the CDR3: TGCAGTGCTGGGGGGAAGGCGGGCAGCTACAATGAGCAGTTCTTC.

The chain recombines TRBV28 with TRBJ2-2; a possible D gene is TRBD2 (5 bases). Trimming left V 3 bases short and J 3 bases short, with 8 bases between. The CDR3 contains 14 residues. Looked up from germline, CDR1 is MDHEN and CDR2 is SYDVKM. The DNA of the CDR3 is TGTGCCAGCAGTTTTTGGCGGGACACCGGGGAGCTGTTTTTT. Its translation: CASSFWRDTGELFF.

This clonotype was counted a few times. The J gene is TRBJ1-1, the V gene TRBV2; 9 nucleotides align to TRBD1. The trim removed 6 bases at V and 5 bases at J, leaving 10 bases unmatched. This CDR3 has 15 amino acids. CDR1 and CDR2 (germline): SNHLY, FYNNEI. The CDR3 DNA reads TGTGCCAGCAGACGAGAACAGGGGGCGTATACTGAAGCTTTCTTT. This codes for CASRREQGAYTEAFF.

This clonotype was picked up a small number of times. The chain combines TRBV11-2 with TRBJ2-1; TRBD2 matches at 11 bases. The germline gives CDR1 SGHAT, CDR2 FQNNGV. This CDR3 comprises 15 residues. The V and J ends lost 3 bases and 10 bases, in that order; junction bases with no gene match: 8. CDR3 nucleotides: TGTGCCAGCAGCTTGAAGCCGGGACTAGCGGTGGAGCAGTTCTTC. Translated, it gives CASSLKPGLAVEQFF.

The chain uses TRBV30 and TRBJ1-2, with 9 bases fitting TRBD1. Losses at the gene ends were 5 bases for V and 2 bases for J; bases not matched to a gene: 6. CDR3 length equals 14 residues. Germline V gives CDR1 GTSNPN, CDR2 SVGIG (reference sequence). The CDR3 nucleotides are TGTGCCTGGGCCCGGGACAGGGAAAACTATGGCTACACCTTC. Translation gives CAWARDRENYGYTF. Full variable domain (missing parts from reference TRBV30 and TRBJ1-2): SQTIHQWPATLVQPVGSPLSLECTVEGTSNPNLYWYRQAAGRGLQLLFYSVGIGQISSEVPQNLSASRPQDRQFILSSKKLLLSDSGFYLCAWARDRENYGYTFGSGTRLTVV.

This clonotype has more than one count but fewer than ten. The J gene is TRBJ2-1, the V gene TRBV7-3; no clear D gene. The CDR3 spans 14 residues. V was trimmed by 1 base and J by 6 bases, leaving 10 bases between them. Germline lookup yields CDR1 SGHTA and CDR2 FQGTGA. This CDR3 is CASSLSGPGNEQFF. The DNA of the CDR3 is TGTGCCAGCAGCTTAAGTGGGCCAGGCAATGAGCAGTTCTTC.

The chain is built from TRBV7-9 and TRBJ2-3; 11 positions agree with TRBD1. The CDR3 consists of 16 residues. Germline assignment: CDR1 SEHNR and CDR2 FQNEAQ (reference sequence). The V gene end was trimmed by 7 bases and the J gene end by 2 bases; junction bases not matched to a gene: 8. CDR3 region: CASILGTGGSTDTQYF. CDR3 nucleotide sequence: TGTGCCAGCATCCTCGGGACAGGGGGATCCACAGATACGCAGTATTTT.

The V call is TRBV2, the J call TRBJ2-4; D unclear. Germline CDR1 SNHLY, CDR2 FYNNEI. This CDR3 comprises 15 residues. V shed 1 base and J shed 0 bases, with 7 bases lying between them. CDR3 in amino acids: CASSEVGAAKNIQYF. DNA of the CDR3: TGTGCCAGCAGTGAAGTTGGCGCAGCCAAAAACATTCAGTACTTC.

The chain employs TRBV27 and TRBJ2-5, with D perhaps TRBD1 or TRBD2 (5 bases each). The V end was cut by 5 bases, the J end by 5 bases, with 18 bases between. In germline, CDR1 is MNHEY, CDR2 SMNVEV (reference sequence). The CDR3 is 15 residues long. CDR3 amino acids: CASSPREAGPETQYF. The CDR3 coding sequence is TGTGCCAGCAGTCCCCGGGAAGCAGGGCCGGAGACCCAGTACTTC.

V and J are TRBV7-6 and TRBJ2-2, with D perhaps TRBD1 or TRBD2 (5 bases each). The CDR3 sequence is 14 residues long. Germline CDR1 and CDR2: SGHVS and FNYEAQ. Trimming removed 4 bases at V and 7 bases at J, with 13 bases between. The CDR3 nucleotides are TGTGCCAGCAGCTATGGGGACGGTGTCGGGGAGCTGTTTTTT. This sequence encodes CASSYGDGVGELFF.

This clonotype has ten or more counts. This chain connects TRBV24-1 to TRBJ1-1, with D perhaps matching TRBD1 (6 bases). The CDR3 is made up of 12 amino acids. Germline-derived CDR1 and CDR2 are KGHDR and SFDVKD. V lost 4 bases and J 8 bases, leaving 10 bases between the germline ends. The CDR3 DNA reads TGTGCCACCAGTGACCCTGGGACAGAAGCTTTCTTT. As protein: CATSDPGTEAFF.

The chain links TRBV28 to TRBJ2-7; 7 nucleotides line up with TRBD1. Germline-derived CDR1 and CDR2 are MDHEN and SYDVKM. Germline trimming cut 2 bases from V and 7 bases from J; bases unmatched to any gene: 11. This CDR3 is built from 15 residues. CDR3 DNA: TGTGCCAGCAGTTTACTAGGGGGCGGGTATCTAGAGCAGTACTTC. This gives the protein CASSLLGGGYLEQYF. Looking up the rest from reference TRBV28 and TRBJ2-7 gives the full variable domain: DVKVTQSSRYLVKRTGEKVFLECVQDMDHENMFWYRQDPGLGLRLIYFSYDVKMKEKGDIPEGYSVSREKKERFSLILESASTNQTSMYLCASSLLGGGYLEQYFGPGTRLTVT.

This clonotype was found a few times. This chain links TRBV6-1 with TRBJ2-5; D perhaps matches TRBD1 (6 bases). Germline V gene data show CDR1 as MNHNS and CDR2 as SASEGT. Trimming shortened V by 10 bases and J by 0 bases, and 21 bases separated the two germline ends. This CDR3 comprises 16 residues. The CDR3 DNA reads TGTGCCATCTTGGATATCGGGACAACGTACCAAGAGACCCAGTACTTC. It codes for CAILDIGTTYQETQYF.

This clonotype was counted at least ten times. The chain links TRBV7-9 to TRBJ2-3, with 9 bases matching TRBD2. The CDR3 spans 15 residues. Germline values: CDR1 SEHNR, CDR2 FQNEAQ (reference sequence). J gave up 3 bases and V 2 bases, and 3 bases lay outside the gene matches. The CDR3 reads CASSLLSGGTDTQYF. The DNA for the CDR3 is TGTGCCAGCAGCTTACTCAGCGGGGGGACAGATACGCAGTATTTT.

This clonotype was detected only a few times. DNA of the CDR3: TGTGCCAGCAGGCCGGGACAGGGGTACTACGAGCAGTACTTC. This gives the protein CASRPGQGYYEQYF. The chain combines TRBV6-5 with TRBJ2-7; 10 nucleotides align to TRBD1. The V gene end was trimmed by 6 bases and the J gene end by 3 bases; junction bases not matched to a gene: 5. Per germline, CDR1 MNHEY and CDR2 SVGAGI. This CDR3 is built from 14 residues.

This clonotype has only a few counts. The chain links TRBV11-2 to TRBJ2-2, with unresolved D. CDR1 and CDR2 from the germline V gene are SGHAT and FQNNGV. Trimming pared 0 bases from V and 2 bases from J, leaving 7 bases between. The CDR3 is made up of 15 amino acids. The CDR3 reads CASSLEGTNTGELFF. The CDR3 nucleotides read TGTGCCAGCAGCTTAGAAGGCACAAACACCGGGGAGCTGTTTTTT.

J is TRBJ2-1 and V is TRBV7-2; 9 bases fit TRBD2. CDR1 and CDR2 from the germline V gene are SGHTA and FQGNSA. Germline trimming cut 1 base from V and 6 bases from J; bases unmatched to any gene: 10. The CDR3 loop spans 17 amino acids. The chain's CDR3 is CASSLVGRGRVGNEQFF. DNA of the CDR3: TGTGCCAGCAGCTTAGTTGGTCGCGGGAGGGTTGGCAATGAGCAGTTCTTC.

This clonotype turned up a few times. This rearrangement joins TRBV19 to TRBJ1-2; D is ambiguous. This CDR3 region has 15 residues. V lost 4 bases to trimming and J lost 3 bases, with 15 bases between them. From germline, CDR1 is LNHDA and CDR2 SQIVND (reference sequence). CDR3 residues: CASSTGRIKDYGYTF. CDR3 nucleotides: TGTGCCAGTAGTACCGGAAGAATAAAGGACTATGGCTACACCTTC.

The rearrangement uses TRBV6-5 and TRBJ2-1; D gene ambiguous. Trimming took 2 bases from V and 6 from J, leaving 11 bases between them. Germline CDR1 and CDR2: MNHEY and SVGAGI. CDR3 length: 14 residues. The CDR3 sequence: CASSYNYGPNEQFF. The DNA of the CDR3 is TGTGCCAGCAGTTACAATTACGGTCCCAATGAGCAGTTCTTC.